Listed below are T cell receptor beta chains from one sample, sequenced in a study of T cell repertoires in cytomegalovirus infection. MiXCR, applied by TCRdb to the reads, yields one record per CDR3 protein. The profile shows fewer than 400,000 distinct CDR3 sequences, about a sixth of them singletons. What was sequenced was PBMCs. The origin of the receptors is a human donor in good health (CMV status not recorded). Some clones in this sample may be carry-over from other donors' samples. The CDR3 runs from the conserved cysteine through the conserved F or W. Each record gives: D gene, J gene, clone size, V gene, CDR3 protein, CDR3 DNA. A D gene is named only where the DNA matches it firmly. Clone sizes are given selectively: once, few, many, or a class where the clone is expanded.

.,TRBJ2-3,.,TRBV7-6,CASRGGSDTQYF,TGTGCCAGCAGGGGGGGTTCAGATACGCAGTATTTT
.,TRBJ2-3,many,TRBV7-2,CASSLATQYF,TGTGCCAGCAGCCTAGCTACGCAGTATTTT
.,TRBJ1-1,few,TRBV7-2,CASSLRGRFTEAFF,TGTGCCAGCAGCTTAAGGGGCAGATTCACTGAAGCTTTCTTT
.,TRBJ2-3,many,TRBV7-2,CASSPEIADTQYF,TGTGCCAGCAGCCCAGAGATAGCAGATACGCAGTATTTT
TRBD1,TRBJ2-7,.,TRBV5-1,CASSLAGDRVYEQYF,TGCGCCAGCAGCTTGGCCGGGGACAGGGTCTACGAGCAGTACTTC
.,TRBJ2-4,few,TRBV11-2,CASRTISKNIQYF,TGTGCCAGCAGGACTATTTCCAAAAACATTCAGTACTTC
.,TRBJ1-1,.,TRBV10-3,CAIGDRGTEAFF,TGTGCCATCGGAGACAGAGGCACTGAAGCTTTCTTT
TRBD2,TRBJ2-7,.,TRBV4-1,CASSLGTSDAYEQYF,TGCGCCAGCAGCCTCGGGACTAGCGATGCCTACGAGCAGTACTTC
.,TRBJ2-7,.,TRBV27,CASGEDGDYEQYF,TGTGCCAGCGGCGAGGACGGAGACTACGAGCAGTACTTC
.,TRBJ1-5,many,TRBV18,CASSPQAGESNQPQHF,TGTGCCAGCTCACCACAGGCTGGGGAAAGCAATCAGCCCCAGCATTTT
.,TRBJ1-1,.,TRBV28,CASGSRKGSTEAFF,TGTGCCAGCGGATCACGAAAGGGGTCCACTGAAGCTTTCTTT
.,TRBJ1-6,.,TRBV4-2,CASSSEGAGGVVDSPLHF,TGTGCCAGCAGCTCTGAAGGAGCGGGAGGCGTTGTGGATTCACCCCTCCACTTT
.,TRBJ2-6,.,TRBV2,CASSGFSGANVLTF,TGTGCCAGCAGTGGGTTCTCTGGGGCCAACGTCCTGACTTTC
TRBD2,TRBJ2-7,many,TRBV12-3/TRBV12-4,CASSIRRLAGYRSYEQYF,TGTGCCAGCAGTATCCGGAGGCTAGCGGGCTACCGTTCCTACGAGCAGTACTTC
TRBD1,TRBJ2-1,few,TRBV6-2/TRBV6-3,CASATTPGGYNEQFF,TGTGCCAGCGCTACTACCCCAGGGGGCTACAATGAGCAGTTCTTC
TRBD1,TRBJ2-2,many,TRBV6-1,CASRRQGWTGELFF,TGTGCCAGCAGAAGACAGGGATGGACCGGGGAGCTGTTTTTT
.,TRBJ2-3,few,TRBV20-1,CSARAAPGRGHEDTQYF,TGCAGTGCTAGAGCCGCCCCTGGGCGGGGGCATGAAGATACGCAGTATTTT
.,TRBJ1-4,few,TRBV5-4,CASSPGRTVEKLFF,TGTGCCAGCAGCCCAGGGAGGACCGTGGAAAAACTGTTTTTT
TRBD1,TRBJ1-2,many,TRBV7-2,CASSWTGAYGYTF,TGTGCCAGCAGCTGGACAGGGGCCTATGGCTACACCTTC
.,TRBJ1-2,.,TRBV4-1,CASSQEDSNTYGYTF,TGCGCCAGCAGCCAAGAGGACAGTAACACCTATGGCTACACCTTC
TRBD1,TRBJ1-1,many,TRBV7-9,CASSPRQGRPRGTEAFF,TGTGCCAGCAGCCCCCGACAGGGGAGGCCGAGGGGCACTGAAGCTTTCTTT
.,TRBJ2-3,few,TRBV10-3,CAIGVEALSTDTQYF,TGTGCCATCGGAGTTGAAGCTCTCAGCACAGATACGCAGTATTTT
.,TRBJ1-3,few,TRBV4-3,CASSQFFSVGHGNTIYF,TGCGCCAGCAGCCAATTCTTTTCGGTAGGGCACGGAAACACCATATATTTT
.,TRBJ2-3,few,TRBV25-1,CASSDGLSSDGDTQYF,TGTGCCAGCAGTGATGGGTTGTCAAGTGATGGAGATACGCAGTATTTT
.,TRBJ2-5,many,TRBV7-8,CASSLRRTDQETQYF,TGTGCCAGCAGCTTGAGGAGGACAGACCAAGAGACCCAGTACTTC
TRBD1,TRBJ1-5,few,TRBV20-1,CSATPTGESQPQHF,TGCAGTGCCACACCGACAGGGGAAAGTCAGCCCCAGCATTTT
.,TRBJ1-1,.,TRBV2,CASSEMGEVYTEAFF,TGTGCCAGCAGTGAGATGGGGGAGGTATACACTGAAGCTTTCTTT
.,TRBJ1-5,many,TRBV30,CAWSVRSGRNQPQHF,TGTGCCTGGAGTGTTCGGTCAGGGCGAAATCAGCCCCAGCATTTT
TRBD1,TRBJ1-2,few,TRBV10-3,CAISEDRVFGYTF,TGTGCCATCAGTGAGGACAGGGTGTTTGGCTACACCTTC
.,TRBJ1-5,.,TRBV11-2,CASSLAHSNQPQHF,TGTGCCAGCAGCTTAGCCCATAGCAATCAGCCCCAGCATTTT
.,TRBJ2-1,.,TRBV4-1,CASSQERGDGSGEQFF,TGCGCCAGCAGCCAAGAAAGGGGGGACGGGTCCGGTGAGCAGTTCTTC
.,TRBJ2-7,.,TRBV20-1,CSAPGPSGDYEQYF,TGCAGTGCTCCGGGCCCCTCCGGAGACTACGAGCAGTACTTC
.,TRBJ1-4,.,TRBV7-9,CASSFGPSFLRDISTNEKLFF,TGTGCCAGCAGCTTTGGCCCCTCTTTCCTCAGGGACATATCAACTAATGAAAAACTGTTTTTT
.,TRBJ2-1,.,TRBV20-1,CSASSIPPSYNEQFF,TGCAGTGCTAGTTCGATTCCCCCCTCCTACAATGAGCAGTTCTTC
TRBD2,TRBJ2-1,few,TRBV23-1,CASPLLAGGQDSYNEQFF,TGCGCCAGCCCCTTACTAGCGGGAGGTCAAGATTCCTACAATGAGCAGTTCTTC
TRBD1,TRBJ2-2,.,TRBV14,CASSPDRGGFGELFF,TGTGCCAGCAGCCCCGACAGGGGCGGTTTCGGGGAGCTGTTTTTT
.,TRBJ1-1,.,TRBV3-1,CASSQTRDNEAFF,TGTGCCAGCAGCCAAACCCGGGACAATGAAGCTTTCTTT
TRBD1,TRBJ1-5,.,TRBV6-4,CASSLAGTASGGMRPQHF,TGTGCCAGCAGTTTGGCCGGGACAGCCTCCGGAGGTATGCGGCCCCAGCATTTT
.,TRBJ1-1,.,TRBV20-1,CSQGSNTEAFF,TGCAGTCAAGGCAGCAACACTGAAGCTTTCTTT
TRBD2,TRBJ2-1,many,TRBV7-2,CASSLSGGGNEQFF,TGTGCCAGCAGCTTGAGCGGGGGAGGAAATGAGCAGTTCTTC
.,TRBJ1-2,many,TRBV25-1,CASLDSGGYTF,TGTGCCAGCTTAGATTCTGGGGGCTACACCTTC
TRBD2,TRBJ2-7,.,TRBV29-1,CSVSGAGGPSYEQYF,TGCAGCGTCTCCGGAGCGGGAGGACCCTCCTACGAGCAGTACTTC
.,TRBJ2-1,few,TRBV10-3,CAISERQIDYNEQFF,TGTGCCATCAGTGAACGACAGATTGACTACAATGAGCAGTTCTTC
TRBD1,TRBJ1-1,few,TRBV6-5,CASRTGAGANTEAFF,TGTGCCAGCAGGACAGGGGCCGGGGCGAACACTGAAGCTTTCTTT
TRBD2,TRBJ2-1,few,TRBV7-2,CASSSGGALSYNEQFF,TGTGCCAGCAGCTCGGGAGGGGCGCTTTCCTACAATGAGCAGTTCTTC
TRBD2,TRBJ2-2,few,TRBV7-8,CASSLGGSGMTGELFF,TGTGCCAGCAGCTTAGGGGGTAGCGGGATGACCGGGGAGCTGTTTTTT
.,TRBJ2-3,.,TRBV20-1,CSARDRRLGGTDTQYF,TGCAGTGCTAGAGATCGGCGGCTAGGGGGCACAGATACGCAGTATTTT
.,TRBJ1-1,.,TRBV7-9,CASSLVRQNTEAFF,TGTGCCAGCAGCTTAGTAAGACAAAACACTGAAGCTTTCTTT
.,TRBJ2-5,.,TRBV28,CASSYQEVQETQYF,TGTGCCAGCAGCTACCAGGAGGTCCAAGAGACCCAGTACTTC